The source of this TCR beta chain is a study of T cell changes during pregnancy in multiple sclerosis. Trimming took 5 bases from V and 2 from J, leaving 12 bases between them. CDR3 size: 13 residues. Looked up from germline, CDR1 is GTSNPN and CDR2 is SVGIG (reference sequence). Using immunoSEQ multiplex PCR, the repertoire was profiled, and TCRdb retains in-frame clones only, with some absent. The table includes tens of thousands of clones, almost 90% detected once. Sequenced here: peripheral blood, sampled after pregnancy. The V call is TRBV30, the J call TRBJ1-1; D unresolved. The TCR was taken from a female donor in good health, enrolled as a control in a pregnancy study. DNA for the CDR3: TGTGCCTGGTTGAGGCAGACCAACACTGAAGCTTTCTTT. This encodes CAWLRQTNTEAFF.